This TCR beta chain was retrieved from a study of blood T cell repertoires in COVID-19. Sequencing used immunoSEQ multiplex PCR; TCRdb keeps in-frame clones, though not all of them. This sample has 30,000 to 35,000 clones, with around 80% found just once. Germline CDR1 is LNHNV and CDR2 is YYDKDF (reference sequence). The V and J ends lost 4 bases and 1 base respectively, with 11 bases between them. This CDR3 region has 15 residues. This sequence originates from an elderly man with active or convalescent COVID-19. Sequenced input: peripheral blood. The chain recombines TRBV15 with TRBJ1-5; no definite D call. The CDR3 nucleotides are TGTGCCACCAGCAACTCAGCGGTCAGCAATCAGCCCCAGCATTTT. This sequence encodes CATSNSAVSNQPQHF.